This T cell receptor beta chain was identified during a study of T-cell memory formation after mild COVID-19. Study-level points and caveats: For contracting clones, CD4+ ones sat mainly in CM and EM, CD8+ in EMRA.

TCR alpha and TCR beta cDNA libraries carrying sample barcodes and UMIs came from 5'RACE with constant-segment primers. TCRdb redid the calling of the 5' RACE reads with MiXCR, one entry per CDR3 protein. Counted here are about 200,000 distinct CDR3 sequences, over 9.5% occurring once; the ten biggest clones make up approximately 3.3%. The CDR3 totals 15 residues. Trimming pared 2 bases from V and 5 bases from J, leaving 13 bases between. From germline, CDR1 is SGHNT and CDR2 YYREEE (reference sequence). With respect to this clonotype: The antigen is unknown.

This rearrangement joins TRBV5-4 to TRBJ1-4; TRBD1 is a possible D gene (5 bases). This sequence originates from a man aged 18-30 years who had mild COVID-19 (a few samples of this study predate the infection). Cell type and time point are not known. The material sequenced was PBMCs or a T cell subset sorted from them (not recorded which). CDR3 region: CASSFKTVGNEKLFF. The CDR3 DNA follows: TGTGCCAGCAGCTTTAAGACAGTTGGAAATGAAAAACTGTTTTTT.